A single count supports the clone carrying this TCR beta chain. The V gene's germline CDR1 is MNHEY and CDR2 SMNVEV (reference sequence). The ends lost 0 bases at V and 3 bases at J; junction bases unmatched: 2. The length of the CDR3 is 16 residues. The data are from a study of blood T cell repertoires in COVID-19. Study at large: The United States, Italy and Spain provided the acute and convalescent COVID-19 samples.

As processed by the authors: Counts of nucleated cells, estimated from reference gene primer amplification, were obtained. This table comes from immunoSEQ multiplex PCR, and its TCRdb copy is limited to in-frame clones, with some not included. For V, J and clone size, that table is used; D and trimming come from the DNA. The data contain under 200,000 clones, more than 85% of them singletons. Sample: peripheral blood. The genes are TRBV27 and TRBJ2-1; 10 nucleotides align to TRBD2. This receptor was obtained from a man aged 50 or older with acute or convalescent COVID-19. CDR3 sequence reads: CASSLSGTSVYNEQFF. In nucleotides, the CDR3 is TGTGCCAGCAGTTTATCCGGGACTAGCGTCTACAATGAGCAGTTCTTC.